One and the same sample provided the 13 T cell receptor beta chains below, sequenced in a study of T cells in Graves' hyperthyroidism and ophthalmopathy. RNA transcripts served as the template for amplifying TCR beta CDR3 regions. TCR CDR3 regions were first amplified by RT-PCR with HTBI primers. Using its own MiXCR run on the multiplex PCR reads, TCRdb lists one record per CDR3 protein. The table has a few hundred thousand distinct CDR3 sequences, about 16% seen once; the top ten hold 30% to 35%. Sequenced sample: blood. Source of these receptors: a woman in her twenties or thirties with Graves' hyperthyroidism.

Ten or more counts support this clonotype. The rearrangement joins TRBV6-1 to TRBJ2-7; D may be TRBD2 (5 bases). V lost 6 bases and J 2 bases, leaving 17 bases between the germline ends. CDR3 length: 15 amino acids. In germline, CDR1 is MNHNS, CDR2 SASEGT. CDR3 in DNA: TGTGCCAGCAGGAGAGGGCCGCAGACCACCTACGAGCAGTACTTC. Its protein is CASRRGPQTTYEQYF.

The chain recombines TRBV2 with TRBJ2-1; weak D call: TRBD2 (6 bases). The CDR3 is 16 amino acids. The germline V gene encodes CDR1 SNHLY and CDR2 FYNNEI. Trimming stripped 3 bases from V and 3 bases from J, with 15 bases between. CDR3: CASSDPLAENYNEQFF. In nucleotides, the CDR3 is TGTGCCAGCAGTGACCCACTAGCAGAAAACTACAATGAGCAGTTCTTC.

This chain joins TRBV6-2 or TRBV6-3 and TRBJ2-4; D unclear. The CDR3 has 11 amino acids. Germline V lookup: CDR1 MNHEY, CDR2 SVGEGT. Trimming left V 5 bases short and J 2 bases short, with 1 base between. In nucleotides, the CDR3 is TGTGCCAGCAGTCCCAAAAACATTCAGTACTTC. This sequence encodes CASSPKNIQYF.

The V gene is TRBV5-5, the J gene TRBJ2-7, with D tentatively TRBD2 (6 bases). V shed 1 base and J shed 2 bases, with 16 bases lying between them. The CDR3 loop spans 16 amino acids. Germline V CDR1 and CDR2: SGHKS, YYEKEE (reference sequence). The CDR3 sequence is CASSLSGDPSAYEQYF. The CDR3, as DNA: TGTGCCAGCAGCTTGTCGGGGGACCCCTCGGCCTACGAGCAGTACTTC. Full variable domain (outside the CDR3, taken from reference TRBV5-5 and TRBJ2-7): DAGVTQSPTHLIKTRGQQVTLRCSPISGHKSVSWYQQVLGQGPQFIFQYYEKEERGRGNFPDRFSARQFPNYSSELNVNALLLGDSALYLCASSLSGDPSAYEQYFGPGTRLTVT.

This clonotype was recorded at least ten times. The rearrangement joins TRBV28 to TRBJ1-2, with no clear D. Germline V CDR1 and CDR2: MDHEN, SYDVKM. The V and J ends lost 3 bases and 2 bases respectively, with 19 bases between them. The CDR3 contains 17 residues. The CDR3 protein is CASSLYRGGGSNYGYTF. Written as DNA, the CDR3 is TGTGCCAGCAGTTTGTATCGGGGTGGTGGTTCGAACTATGGCTACACCTTC.

V is TRBV5-1 and J is TRBJ2-3; D gene uncertain. Trimming took 4 bases from V and 2 from J, leaving 8 bases between them. Germline CDR1 and CDR2: SGHRS and YFSETQ. The CDR3 length is 13 residues. The CDR3 DNA sequence: TGCGCCAGCAGCCTATTCGCCACAGATACGCAGTATTTT. Its protein is CASSLFATDTQYF.

The table lists this clonotype with many counts. CDR3 in amino acids: CASSFFLLGDVNSNQPQHF. CDR3 nucleotides: TGTGCCAGCAGCTTCTTTTTACTTGGGGACGTTAATAGCAATCAGCCCCAGCATTTT. The chain links TRBV5-8 to TRBJ1-5; D may be TRBD1 (5 bases). CDR3 length: 19 amino acids. Germline lookup yields CDR1 SGHTS and CDR2 YDEGEE. Trimming took off 2 bases at V and 0 bases at J, with 21 bases between the two ends.

This clonotype showed up many times. The CDR3 here is CAWTPGPEPYNEQFF. In nucleotides, the CDR3 is TGTGCCTGGACCCCGGGGCCGGAACCTTACAATGAGCAGTTCTTC. The chain carries TRBV30 and TRBJ2-1, with D perhaps assigned TRBD1 or TRBD2 (5 bases each). Germline values: CDR1 GTSNPN, CDR2 SVGIG (reference sequence). The CDR3 length is 15 residues. V lost 4 bases and J 4 bases, leaving 17 bases between the germline ends.

For this clonotype: A much larger clone lies a single base off, so this may be a read error. The chain links TRBV28 to TRBJ1-1; D ambiguous. Germline V gene sequence: CDR1 MDHEN, CDR2 SYDVKM. The CDR3 spans 15 residues. The V end was cut by 3 bases, the J end by 10 bases, with 21 bases between. CDR3 sequence (DNA): TGTGCCAGCAGTTTGGACGCCGCGGGAGTCGCTGGAGCTTTCTTT. This codes for CASSLDAAGVAGAFF. The entire variable domain, with the rest obtained from reference TRBV28 and TRBJ1-1, is as follows: DVKVTQSSRYLVKRTGEKVFLECVQDMDHENMFWYRQDPGLGLRLIYFSYDVKMKEKGDIPEGYSVSREKKERFSLILESASTNQTSMYLCASSLDAAGVAGAFFGQGTRLTVV.

The chain employs TRBV18 and TRBJ1-3; 7 nucleotides match TRBD1. The germline V gene encodes CDR1 KGHSH and CDR2 LQKENI. J lost 0 bases, V lost 5 bases, and 4 bases had no gene match. This CDR3 is 15 amino acids long. DNA of the CDR3: TGTGCCAGCTCATCAGACAGGGTCTCTGGAAACACCATATATTTT. Amino acid sequence: CASSSDRVSGNTIYF.

This clonotype has a handful of counts. The V call is TRBV20-1, the J call TRBJ1-5; D is uncertain. The V gene lost 3 bases and the J gene lost 3 bases, with 12 bases spanning the gap. This CDR3 spans 14 amino acids. The germline CDR1 and CDR2 sequences are DFQATT and SNEGSKA (reference sequence). The CDR3 protein is CSASPWSYNQPQHF. CDR3 DNA: TGCAGTGCTAGTCCCTGGAGTTACAATCAGCCCCAGCATTTT.

This clonotype has only a few counts. The J gene is TRBJ2-7, the V gene TRBV7-9; D might be TRBD1 or TRBD2, each matching 5 bases. Per germline, CDR1 SEHNR and CDR2 FQNEAQ (reference sequence). V lost 3 bases, J lost 3 bases, and 15 bases lay in between. The CDR3 length is 15 residues. As DNA, the CDR3 is TGTGCCAGCAGCTTTACGTCCAGGGAGTTCTACGAGCAGTACTTC. It encodes CASSFTSREFYEQYF.

This clonotype was detected ten times or more. Sequence at one end of the junction differs from germline and may be a read error. The chain combines TRBV20-1 with TRBJ2-1; 13 positions match TRBD2. Germline CDR1 is DFQATT and CDR2 is SNEGSKA (reference sequence). This CDR3 is 16 amino acids long. CDR3 sequence (DNA): TGTAGTGCTAGAGCCACCGGGACTAGCGGGATCAATGAGCAGTTCTTC. Translation gives CSARATGTSGINEQFF.